This T cell receptor beta chain derives from a study of T-cell memory formation after mild COVID-19. At the level of the study: In these data, TCR clusters were largely donor specific.

This clonotype was observed a handful of times. Its cognate antigen is unknown. TCRdb called the 5' RACE reads again in MiXCR, with one record for every CDR3 protein. The table records 550,000 to 600,000 distinct CDR3 sequences, 17% of them present only once. The study, taken as a whole, reports: Clones shrinking between day 15 and 85 showed a balanced CD4/CD8 split, and those that grew later tilted toward CD4+. For contracting clones, CD4+ ones sat mainly in CM and EM, CD8+ in EMRA. Clones from the second wave (peaking day 37) had unconfirmed SARS-CoV-2 specificity.

V was cut by 8 bases and J by 7 bases, with 15 bases left in between. Per the germline V gene, CDR1 is LNHDA and CDR2 is SQIVND (reference sequence). The CDR3 covers 14 residues. The sequence was obtained from an adult woman who had mild COVID-19 (a few samples of this study predate the infection). Cell type and time point are not known. Sample: PBMCs or a T cell subset sorted from them (not recorded which). The V call is TRBV19, the J call TRBJ1-6, with a possible D match to TRBD1 (6 bases). CDR3: CASSPGHSNSPLHF. Here the CDR3 DNA reads TGTGCCAGTTCCCCGGGACACAGCAATTCACCCCTCCACTTT. The entire variable domain, with the rest obtained from reference TRBV19 and TRBJ1-6, is as follows: DGGITQSPKYLFRKEGQNVTLSCEQNLNHDAMYWYRQDPGQGLRLIYYSQIVNDFQKGDIAEGYSVSREKKESFPLTVTSAQKNPTAFYLCASSPGHSNSPLHFGNGTRLTVT.